One and the same sample provided the 32 T cell receptor beta chains below, sequenced in a study of blood T cell repertoires in COVID-19. The method was immunoSEQ multiplex PCR; TCRdb's version includes in-frame clones alone and lacks a portion of them. The profile shows 200,000 to 300,000 clones, approximately 83% of them singletons. Material for sequencing was peripheral blood. These receptor sequences come from a human donor in a cohort sampled during active COVID-19.

The V and J genes are TRBV10-3 and TRBJ2-7; 11 bases agree with TRBD1. Trimming at V came to 2 bases and at J to 5 bases, leaving 11 bases not matched to a gene. The CDR3 spans 17 residues. Per germline, CDR1 ENHRY and CDR2 SYGVKD. The CDR3 loop is CAISEGDRGGSFDEQYF. CDR3 DNA sequence: TGTGCCATCAGTGAGGGGGACAGGGGGGGCAGCTTTGACGAGCAGTACTTC.

This chain joins TRBV10-1 and TRBJ2-3; 7 bases map to TRBD1. Germline V lookup: CDR1 WNHNN, CDR2 SYGVQD (reference sequence). This CDR3 spans 15 amino acids. The ends lost 4 bases at V and 5 bases at J; junction bases unmatched: 9. This CDR3 reads CASSADSGGIDTQYF. The CDR3 region has the DNA TGCGCCAGCAGTGCCGATTCAGGGGGTATAGATACGCAGTATTTT.

The V call is TRBV11-3, the J call TRBJ2-7; a possible D gene is TRBD1 (5 bases). V dropped 5 bases and J dropped 4 bases, with 12 bases sitting between them. Germline-derived CDR1 and CDR2 are SGHNT and YENEEA. The CDR3 consists of 13 residues. The CDR3 reads CASSLQQGYEQYF. DNA of the CDR3: TGTGCCAGCAGCCTACAGCAGGGTTACGAGCAGTACTTC.

The DNA of the CDR3 is TGTGCCAGCAGTTACTCCACTTCCCGGGACTCTGACTATGGCTACACCTTC. This sequence encodes CASSYSTSRDSDYGYTF. The chain is built from TRBV6-2 or TRBV6-3 and TRBJ1-2; D is perhaps TRBD1 (5 bases). The CDR3 covers 17 residues. Trimming cost V 0 bases and J 3 bases, with 17 bases left between them. Per germline, CDR1 MNHEY and CDR2 SVGEGT.

The gene calls are TRBV6-5 and TRBJ1-4; D gene uncertain. Germline V gene data show CDR1 as MNHEY and CDR2 as SVGAGI. This CDR3 comprises 13 residues. V lost 2 bases and J lost 7, with 8 bases in between. The CDR3 region is CASSYTLREKLFF. CDR3 DNA sequence: TGTGCCAGCAGTTACACATTACGTGAAAAACTGTTTTTT.

The genes are TRBV19 and TRBJ1-1; 10 bases match TRBD1. Germline V gene sequence: CDR1 LNHDA, CDR2 SQIVND (reference sequence). J lost 10 bases, V lost 5 bases, and 4 bases had no gene match. This CDR3 contains 12 residues. CDR3 bases: TGTGCCAGTAGTTCCGGACAGGGGGGAGCTTTCTTT. This gives the protein CASSSGQGGAFF.

The gene calls are TRBV27 and TRBJ2-1; 9 bases match TRBD2. V shed 3 bases and J 2 bases; nucleotides not matched to a gene: 2. CDR3 length: 15 amino acids. Germline values: CDR1 MNHEY, CDR2 SMNVEV (reference sequence). The CDR3, as DNA: TGTGCCAGCAGTTTCAAGCGGGGGGCCTACAATGAGCAGTTCTTC. Protein product: CASSFKRGAYNEQFF.

V usage is TRBV19 and J usage is TRBJ1-1; TRBD1 matches at 8 bases. Germline CDR1 LNHDA, CDR2 SQIVND (reference sequence). Trimming at V came to 7 bases and at J to 4 bases, leaving 8 bases not matched to a gene. The CDR3 has 14 residues. The CDR3 loop reads CASTRGQGITEAFF. The CDR3, as DNA: TGTGCCAGTACCCGAGGACAGGGAATCACTGAAGCTTTCTTT. Full variable domain (missing parts from reference TRBV19 and TRBJ1-1): DGGITQSPKYLFRKEGQNVTLSCEQNLNHDAMYWYRQDPGQGLRLIYYSQIVNDFQKGDIAEGYSVSREKKESFPLTVTSAQKNPTAFYLCASTRGQGITEAFFGQGTRLTVV.

The V and J genes are TRBV24-1 and TRBJ2-1, with TRBD1 matching over 11 bases. The CDR3 totals 15 residues. From germline, CDR1 is KGHDR and CDR2 SFDVKD. Trimming at V came to 4 bases and at J to 7 bases, leaving 5 bases not matched to a gene. Here the CDR3 DNA reads TGTGCCACCAGTGAGACCGGGACAGGGGGTAATGAGCAGTTCTTC. Protein product: CATSETGTGGNEQFF.

This clone was seen more than once but under ten times. This rearrangement joins TRBV18 to TRBJ2-2; no firm D call. CDR1 KGHSH and CDR2 LQKENI come from the germline V gene. The CDR3 spans 12 residues. V lost 3 bases to trimming and J lost 15 bases, with 14 bases between them. DNA of the CDR3: TGTGCCAGCTCACCGCAAGCGAACCATGTGTTTTTT. As protein: CASSPQANHVFF.

This chain joins TRBV28 and TRBJ2-6; 11 bases line up with TRBD2. Germline V gene lookup returns CDR1 MDHEN and CDR2 SYDVKM. V dropped 3 bases and J dropped 4; count of bases not matched to a gene: 5. There are 17 residues in the CDR3. CDR3 loop: CASSFLAGGLGANVLTF. CDR3 sequence (DNA): TGTGCCAGCAGTTTCCTAGCGGGAGGTCTAGGGGCCAACGTCCTGACTTTC.

The rearrangement links TRBV28 to TRBJ2-1; TRBD2 matches at 8 bases. The germline V gene has CDR1 MDHEN and CDR2 SYDVKM. With 3 bases clipped from V and 10 bases from J, the junction kept 2 bases outside the gene matches. CDR3 size: 12 residues. The CDR3 is CASSFPSGEQFF. CDR3 in DNA: TGTGCCAGCAGTTTCCCTAGCGGGGAGCAGTTCTTC.

The rearrangement uses TRBV27 and TRBJ2-7; 7 nucleotides agree with TRBD1. CDR1 MNHEY and CDR2 SMNVEV come from the germline V gene (reference sequence). The V and J ends lost 6 bases and 0 bases, in that order; junction bases with no gene match: 17. The CDR3 runs to 18 residues. Here the CDR3 DNA reads TGTGCCAGCAGCCCTTGGGCGAGAGGGGGCCTAGGCTCCTACGAGCAGTACTTC. It encodes CASSPWARGGLGSYEQYF.

The chain has TRBV4-2 and TRBJ1-5, with a possible D match to TRBD1 (6 bases). V lost 0 bases and J lost 10, with 13 bases in between. The CDR3 length is 14 residues. Germline CDR1 is LGHNA and CDR2 is YNFKEQ. The CDR3 nucleotides read TGTGCCAGCAGCCAAGATCTACAGGGTAACCCCCAGCATTTT. Protein: CASSQDLQGNPQHF.

The chain joins TRBV2 to TRBJ1-2, with 11 nucleotides matching TRBD1. Per the germline V gene, CDR1 is SNHLY and CDR2 is FYNNEI. The CDR3 consists of 14 residues. The J segment lost 1 base and the V segment lost 6 bases, leaving 1 base of the junction unmatched. CDR3 nucleotides: TGTGCCAGCAGGGGGACAGGGGGTAACTATGGCTACACCTTC. Its translation: CASRGTGGNYGYTF.

This chain connects TRBV7-2 to TRBJ2-3; tentative D call: TRBD2 (5 bases). CDR1 and CDR2 from the germline V gene are SGHTA and FQGNSA. V gave up 6 bases and J gave up 2 bases, with 9 bases separating them. This CDR3 is built from 13 residues. The CDR3 DNA follows: TGTGCCAGCAGTCCGAGGGTCACAGATACGCAGTATTTT. It specifies CASSPRVTDTQYF.

This chain links TRBV7-3 with TRBJ2-1; 7 bases line up with TRBD1. J was trimmed by 9 bases and V by 5 bases; bases with no gene match: 7. The length of the CDR3 is 13 residues. Germline-derived CDR1 and CDR2 are SGHTA and FQGTGA. CDR3 nucleotide sequence: TGTGCCAGCAGCCGAGAGGCAGGGGGTGAGCAGTTCTTC. This translates into CASSREAGGEQFF.

The rearrangement links TRBV7-3 to TRBJ1-3; tentatively, D is TRBD1 (6 bases). Germline assignment: CDR1 SGHTA and CDR2 FQGTGA. Deletions cut 6 bases from V and 4 bases from J, with 13 bases between. The CDR3 is 14 residues long. The CDR3 sequence: CASSWTARGNTIYF. DNA for the CDR3: TGTGCCAGCAGTTGGACAGCCCGAGGAAACACCATATATTTT.

The genes are TRBV11-3 and TRBJ2-3; D may be TRBD2 (6 bases). V lost 1 base and J lost 3, with 17 bases in between. This CDR3 contains 17 residues. Germline assignment: CDR1 SGHNT and CDR2 YENEEA. The CDR3 bases are TGTGCCAGCAGCTTAGTGGGGGGTTCCTGGGGTACAGATACGCAGTATTTT. This codes for CASSLVGGSWGTDTQYF.

The chain employs TRBV9 and TRBJ2-3, with 8 positions matching TRBD2. Looked up from germline, CDR1 is SGDLS and CDR2 is YYNGEE. This CDR3 spans 16 amino acids. V gave up 4 bases and J gave up 0 bases; unmatched junction bases: 7. CDR3 protein: CASSRGLAVSTDTQYF. Written as DNA, the CDR3 is TGTGCCAGCAGCAGAGGACTAGCTGTAAGCACAGATACGCAGTATTTT.

The chain couples TRBV7-9 to TRBJ2-5, with unresolved D. The CDR3 extends over 12 amino acids. V gave up 5 bases and J gave up 10 bases, with 14 bases separating them. Germline V gene sequence: CDR1 SEHNR, CDR2 FQNEAQ (reference sequence). The CDR3 loop reads CASSPGGGDQYF. The CDR3 DNA follows: TGTGCCAGCAGCCCGGGTGGCGGTGACCAGTACTTC. The whole variable domain, filled in from reference TRBV7-9 and TRBJ2-5, reads DTGVSQNPRHKITKRGQNVTFRCDPISEHNRLYWYRQTLGQGPEFLTYFQNEAQLEKSRLLSDRFSAERPKGSFSTLEIQRTEQGDSAMYLCASSPGGGDQYFGPGTRLLVL.

The rearrangement joins TRBV5-6 to TRBJ2-6, with 7 bases identical to TRBD2. This CDR3 has 13 residues. Germline V gene data show CDR1 as SGHDT and CDR2 as YYEEEE. The V and J ends lost 3 bases and 9 bases, in that order; junction bases with no gene match: 3. The CDR3 sequence: CASSYWEGNVLTF. CDR3 coding DNA: TGTGCCAGCAGCTATTGGGAGGGCAACGTCCTGACTTTC.

A single count supports this clone. The V gene is TRBV3-1 (or the pseudogene TRBV3-2), the J gene TRBJ1-1, with 7 bases matching TRBD1. J lost 6 bases, V lost 0 bases, and 7 bases had no gene match. Germline lookup yields CDR1 LGHDT and CDR2 YNNKEL (reference sequence). The CDR3 spans 15 residues. The CDR3 loop is CASSQDGGGGAEAFF. Written as DNA, the CDR3 is TGTGCCAGCAGCCAAGATGGTGGAGGGGGCGCTGAAGCTTTCTTT.

V and J are TRBV11-2 and TRBJ1-1; 8 bases fit TRBD1. The CDR3 extends over 13 amino acids. Germline CDR1 SGHAT, CDR2 FQNNGV. V was clipped by 5 bases and J by 6 bases; unmatched bases: 5. The CDR3 coding sequence is TGTGCCAGCAGCCTGGGACAGGCGCCTGAAGCTTTCTTT. It translates to CASSLGQAPEAFF.

The rearrangement links TRBV5-1 to TRBJ1-1, with D maybe TRBD1 (6 bases). V shed 4 bases and J shed 1 base, with 17 bases lying between them. The CDR3 spans 16 residues. Germline loops: CDR1 SGHRS, CDR2 YFSETQ. The CDR3 loop reads CASSPNVGAGNTEAFF. The CDR3 region has the DNA TGCGCCAGCAGCCCCAATGTGGGGGCGGGGAACACTGAAGCTTTCTTT.

This chain links TRBV11-2 with TRBJ2-7, with D tentatively TRBD2 (6 bases). This CDR3 comprises 15 residues. Per germline, CDR1 SGHAT and CDR2 FQNNGV. V was trimmed by 1 base and J by 5 bases, leaving 15 bases between them. CDR3 loop: CASSLGPGVRDEQYF. The DNA for the CDR3 is TGTGCCAGCAGCTTAGGGCCGGGAGTACGGGACGAGCAGTACTTC.

This clone showed up just once. The rearrangement joins TRBV3-1 (or the pseudogene TRBV3-2) to TRBJ2-2; 10 bases are a match to TRBD1. This CDR3 region has 17 residues. V was pared by 1 base and J by 4 bases, with 6 bases of the junction left unmatched. Germline V lookup: CDR1 LGHDT, CDR2 YNNKEL (reference sequence). The CDR3 sequence is CASSQGGGQGFTGELFF. The CDR3 nucleotides are TGTGCCAGCAGCCAAGGAGGGGGACAGGGGTTCACCGGGGAGCTGTTTTTT.

The CDR3 loop reads CASSQEGVPAWNEQFF. The DNA for the CDR3 is TGTGCCAGCAGCCAAGAAGGGGTTCCCGCTTGGAATGAGCAGTTCTTC. V gene TRBV4-2 combines with J gene TRBJ2-1; a weak D match, TRBD1 (5 bases). Trimming left V 0 bases short and J 7 bases short, with 16 bases between. CDR1 and CDR2 from the germline V gene are LGHNA and YNFKEQ. This CDR3 has 16 amino acids.

The genes are TRBV9 and TRBJ2-7, with D perhaps matching TRBD2 (5 bases). Trimming left V 2 bases short and J 1 base short, with 10 bases between. The CDR3 is made up of 14 amino acids. CDR1 is SGDLS and CDR2 is YYNGEE in the germline V gene. The CDR3 region has the DNA TGTGCCAGCAGCGTGAGTCGGACTTCCTACGAGCAGTACTTC. Amino acid sequence: CASSVSRTSYEQYF.

This clone was seen only once. The rearrangement uses TRBV2 and TRBJ2-7; possible D gene TRBD2, 5 bases. The CDR3 runs 14 residues. Germline loops: CDR1 SNHLY, CDR2 FYNNEI. Trimming removed 3 bases from V and 0 bases from J, with 9 bases in between. The CDR3 DNA sequence: TGTGCCAGCAGTGACGGACTGCCCTCCTACGAGCAGTACTTC. It encodes CASSDGLPSYEQYF.

The chain recombines TRBV4-2 with TRBJ2-1; TRBD1 matches at 9 bases. The CDR3 spans 17 residues. Germline CDR1 and CDR2: LGHNA and YNFKEQ. The trim removed 2 bases at V and 7 bases at J, leaving 12 bases unmatched. CDR3 sequence reads: CASSQSDRGITGNEQFF. DNA for the CDR3: TGTGCCAGCAGCCAAAGCGACAGGGGGATTACTGGGAATGAGCAGTTCTTC.

This rearrangement joins TRBV15 to TRBJ1-3; no definite D call. Per the germline V gene, CDR1 is LNHNV and CDR2 is YYDKDF (reference sequence). The CDR3 consists of 13 residues. Trimming stripped 3 bases from V and 1 base from J, with 4 bases between. The CDR3 sequence is CATSSNSGNTIYF. The CDR3 DNA follows: TGTGCCACCAGCAGTAATTCTGGAAACACCATATATTTT.